This TCR beta chain emerged from a study of blood T cell repertoires in COVID-19. The CDR3 spans 17 residues. CDR1 and CDR2 (germline): SGHDN, FVKESK. V was shortened by 4 bases and J by 0 bases, with 16 bases between the two germline ends. Only in-frame clones appear in the TCRdb table, and some are missing; sequencing was by immunoSEQ multiplex PCR. The profile covers about 440,000 clones, with approximately 90% appearing a single time and approximately 4.3% taken by the ten largest. Source material: peripheral blood. This chain connects TRBV14 to TRBJ2-1, with a tentative D call TRBD2 (7 bases). The source of this sequence is a young woman with acute or convalescent COVID-19. Here the CDR3 DNA reads TGTGCCAGCAGCCTACCGGCGGGGGCCCGCTCCTACAATGAGCAGTTCTTC. Its translation: CASSLPAGARSYNEQFF. Looking up the rest from reference TRBV14 and TRBJ2-1 gives the full variable domain: EAGVTQFPSHSVIEKGQTVTLRCDPISGHDNLYWYRRVMGKEIKFLLHFVKESKQDESGMPNNRFLAERTGGTYSTLKVQPAELEDSGVYFCASSLPAGARSYNEQFFGPGTRLTVL.